The present T cell receptor (beta chain) was sequenced within a study of T cells in Graves' hyperthyroidism and ophthalmopathy. As for this clonotype: The antigen is undetermined.

The germline V gene encodes CDR1 DFQATT and CDR2 SNEGSKA (reference sequence). The V gene end was trimmed by 6 bases and the J gene end by 3 bases; junction bases not matched to a gene: 3. The CDR3 runs to 14 residues. General observations from the study: The majority of expanded thyroid clonotypes above 0.001 also appeared in blood. Researchers report that a 13 V-J model separated ophthalmopathy from stable hyperthyroidism.

With a duration under 2 months, the hyperthyroidism was newly diagnosed in patients aged 18 to 65. Uncontrolled infection, other autoimmune disease, pregnancy or lactation barred patients from enrollment. TCR beta CDR3 sequences were amplified from RNA transcripts. Initially, a first-round RT-PCR of the TCR CDR3 employed the HTBI primer set. TCRdb used MiXCR to reprocess the multiplex PCR reads, holding one entry per CDR3 protein. The sample includes hundreds of thousands of distinct CDR3 sequences, around a third of them seen just once. The J gene is TRBJ2-7, the V gene TRBV20-1, with 15 positions matching TRBD2. This clonotype was sampled from a woman aged 40 to 50 with Graves' hyperthyroidism. Sequenced material: blood. CDR3 protein: CSAGLAGGIYEQYF. Here the CDR3 DNA reads TGCAGTGCAGGACTAGCGGGGGGGATCTACGAGCAGTACTTC.